The next 12 T cell receptor beta chains were all read from a single sample in a study of T cells in Graves' hyperthyroidism and ophthalmopathy. The TCR beta CDR3 regions underwent amplification using RNA transcripts as the source. The TCR CDR3 first-round RT-PCR relied on the HTBI primer set. TCRdb re-called the multiplex PCR reads through MiXCR, storing one row per CDR3 protein. The data hold 650,000 to 750,000 distinct CDR3 sequences, with 11% to 15% observed a single time. Sequenced input: blood. The receptors here all came from a woman aged 18-29 years with Graves' hyperthyroidism.

This clonotype has a count of ten or more. The V and J genes are TRBV30 and TRBJ2-7, with TRBD1 identical over 9 bases. V was clipped by 3 bases and J by 1 base; unmatched bases: 4. This CDR3 is 14 amino acids long. Germline lookup yields CDR1 GTSNPN and CDR2 SVGIG (reference sequence). The CDR3 DNA follows: TGTGCCTGGAGGGCCGGGACAGGGTCCTACGAGCAGTACTTC. Translation gives CAWRAGTGSYEQYF.

The rearrangement links TRBV13 to TRBJ2-3; D perhaps matches TRBD2 (5 bases). With 3 bases removed from V and 0 bases from J, the gap between germline ends came to 13 bases. CDR3 length equals 16 residues. Germline V lookup: CDR1 PRHDT, CDR2 FYEKMQ (reference sequence). The CDR3 sequence is CASSFLDLSSTDTQYF. The CDR3 nucleotides are TGTGCCAGCAGCTTCTTGGACTTATCTAGCACAGATACGCAGTATTTT.

This clonotype was found a few times. CDR3 DNA sequence: TGCGCCAGCAGCCAAGAAGGGGGGACTAGCGGGAGACGAGGGGACGAGCAGTACTTC. It translates to CASSQEGGTSGRRGDEQYF. This chain joins TRBV4-1 and TRBJ2-7, with TRBD2 identical over 14 bases. CDR3 length equals 19 residues. V was pared by 0 bases and J by 5 bases, with 12 bases of the junction left unmatched. Germline V CDR1 and CDR2: MGHRA, YSYEKL.

This sequence joins TRBV6-2 or TRBV6-3 and TRBJ1-1, with unresolved D. Germline-derived CDR1 and CDR2 are MNHEY and SVGEGT. CDR3 length: 11 amino acids. The ends were cut back, 3 bases at V and 6 bases at J, with 5 bases in the middle. In nucleotides, the CDR3 is TGTGCCAGCAGTTATATGGCTGAAGCTTTCTTT. Protein: CASSYMAEAFF.

As DNA, the CDR3 is TGCAGCGTTGGTGACAGGGCCTACTCCTACGAGCAGTACTTC. It is translated as CSVGDRAYSYEQYF. The chain has TRBV29-1 and TRBJ2-7; 7 bases line up with TRBD1. There are 14 residues in the CDR3. Germline assignment: CDR1 SQVTM and CDR2 ANQGSEA. The junction had 6 bases not matched to a gene; V was cut back by 4 bases and J by 0 bases.

This clonotype appeared many times. The chain combines TRBV11-2 with TRBJ2-3; 10 bases match TRBD2. CDR3 length equals 17 residues. Unmatched junction bases numbered 3, after V lost 0 bases and J lost 0 bases. Germline V gives CDR1 SGHAT, CDR2 FQNNGV. Here the CDR3 reads CASSLDLAGASTDTQYF. The CDR3, as DNA: TGTGCCAGCAGCTTAGACCTAGCGGGGGCTAGCACAGATACGCAGTATTTT.

This clonotype came up a few times. The chain recombines TRBV5-1 with TRBJ2-3; D may be TRBD2 (6 bases). CDR3 length: 17 residues. Germline CDR1 reads SGHRS; CDR2 reads YFSETQ. V was pared by 4 bases and J by 0 bases, with 18 bases between. This CDR3 is CASSPLGGRSSTDTQYF. The CDR3 DNA follows: TGCGCCAGCAGCCCCCTGGGGGGACGATCTAGCACAGATACGCAGTATTTT.

This chain connects TRBV5-1 to TRBJ2-1, with no clear D. Trimming pared 6 bases from V and 3 bases from J, leaving 16 bases between. CDR1 is SGHRS, CDR2 YFSETQ, per germline. This CDR3 region has 15 residues. The CDR3 nucleotides read TGCGCCAGCACCGAAAGCGCCGGATTCTACAATGAGCAGTTCTTC. Protein: CASTESAGFYNEQFF.

This clonotype was detected only a few times. The chain recombines TRBV29-1 with TRBJ2-7; the match to TRBD1 covers 9 bases. CDR1 SQVTM and CDR2 ANQGSEA come from the germline V gene. V lost 1 base to trimming and J lost 5 bases; unmatched junction nucleotides: 9. The CDR3 contains 15 residues. The DNA of the CDR3 is TGCAGCGTTGAAGGTCCCGGGACAGGGAGGGACGAGCAGTACTTC. It translates to CSVEGPGTGRDEQYF.

This chain joins TRBV20-1 and TRBJ2-7, with 7 bases matching TRBD2. Per the germline V gene, CDR1 is DFQATT and CDR2 is SNEGSKA (reference sequence). This CDR3 is 12 amino acids long. CDR3 in DNA: TGCGGGGGGGGGGGGGGAAACTACGAGCAGTACTTC. Encoded protein: CGGGGGNYEQYF.

The sample holds many counts of this clonotype. This chain uses TRBV5-6 with TRBJ2-3, with 11 bases identical to TRBD1. V shed 3 bases and J 2 bases; nucleotides not matched to a gene: 8. Germline values: CDR1 SGHDT, CDR2 YYEEEE. CDR3 length: 17 amino acids. CDR3 nucleotides: TGTGCCAGCAGCTCCCGGACAGGGGGCGCGAACACAGATACGCAGTATTTT. Its translation: CASSSRTGGANTDTQYF.

This clonotype was observed a few times. The chain recombines TRBV2 with TRBJ1-5; TRBD1 agrees at 9 bases. The germline V gene encodes CDR1 SNHLY and CDR2 FYNNEI. The CDR3 loop spans 15 amino acids. J was trimmed by 4 bases and V by 7 bases; bases with no gene match: 8. The CDR3 loop is CASTWDRAGNQPQHF. In nucleotides, the CDR3 is TGTGCCAGCACCTGGGACAGGGCCGGGAATCAGCCCCAGCATTTT.